The 29 T cell receptor beta chains in this list originate from one sample, sequenced in a study of T-cell memory formation after mild COVID-19. TCRdb called the 5' RACE reads again in MiXCR, with one record for every CDR3 protein. There are about 560,000 distinct CDR3 sequences in the sample; roughly a fifth occur only once, and roughly 8.3% lies in the top ten. Material for sequencing was PBMCs or a T cell subset sorted from them (not recorded which). The receptors here all came from an adult woman who had mild COVID-19 (a few samples of this study predate the infection). Cell type and time point are not known.

This clonotype has more than one count but fewer than ten. CDR3 region: CASSVSYNYEQYF. The CDR3 DNA is TGTGCCAGCAGTGTATCATACAACTACGAGCAGTACTTC. The rearrangement links TRBV12-3 or TRBV12-4 to TRBJ2-7; no reliable D call. Trimming shortened V by 5 bases and J by 3 bases, and 11 bases separated the two germline ends. The CDR3 extends over 13 amino acids.

The V call is TRBV4-3, the J call TRBJ2-2; 7 positions match TRBD2. In germline, CDR1 is LGHNA, CDR2 YSLEER. The CDR3 runs 16 residues. Germline trimming cut 1 base from V and 0 bases from J; bases unmatched to any gene: 2. The CDR3 DNA reads TGCGCCAGCAGCCAAGCGGCGGGGGCGAACACCGGGGAGCTGTTTTTT. It yields the protein CASSQAAGANTGELFF.

J is TRBJ1-6 and V is TRBV4-2, with D unclear. The germline V and J ends were trimmed by 3 bases and 5 bases, with 2 bases remaining between them. Germline values: CDR1 LGHNA, CDR2 YNFKEQ. The CDR3 loop spans 12 amino acids. Here the CDR3 reads CASSQDNSPLHF. CDR3 nucleotides: TGTGCCAGCAGCCAGGATAATTCACCCCTCCACTTT.

V gene TRBV6-1 combines with J gene TRBJ1-1, with D uncertain. Trimming removed 1 base from V and 0 bases from J, with 3 bases in between. The CDR3 has 13 residues. Germline V gene data show CDR1 as MNHNS and CDR2 as SASEGT. In DNA, the CDR3 is TGTGCCAGCAGTGAAGGTTTGAACACTGAAGCTTTCTTT. Amino acid sequence: CASSEGLNTEAFF.

V usage is TRBV29-1 and J usage is TRBJ1-4; the match to TRBD1 covers 8 bases. Germline CDR1 and CDR2: SQVTM and ANQGSEA. The CDR3 contains 13 residues. The V segment lost 6 bases and the J segment 7 bases; nucleotides outside the gene matches: 7. The CDR3 DNA reads as TGCAGCGTATCCGGGACAGGCGCTGAAAAACTGTTTTTT. Translation: CSVSGTGAEKLFF.

The chain employs TRBV6-5 and TRBJ1-1, with TRBD1 as a possible D gene (6 bases). V was clipped by 6 bases and J by 3 bases, with 17 bases between them. There are 15 residues in the CDR3. CDR1 is MNHEY and CDR2 is SVGAGI in the germline V gene. The CDR3 bases are TGTGCCAGCAGACGTCTCATAGGGGGGGACACTGAAGCTTTCTTT. The encoded protein is CASRRLIGGDTEAFF.

The chain is built from TRBV7-2 and TRBJ1-5; TRBD1 agrees at 9 bases. Losses at the gene ends were 2 bases for V and 2 bases for J; bases not matched to a gene: 4. The CDR3 extends over 16 amino acids. In germline, CDR1 is SGHTA, CDR2 FQGNSA. In nucleotides, the CDR3 is TGTGCCAGCAGCTTACTGGACAGGGGCGGCAATCAGCCCCAGCATTTT. Protein: CASSLLDRGGNQPQHF. Based on the CDR3 plus reference TRBV7-2 and TRBJ1-5, the full variable domain is GAGVSQSPSNKVTEKGKDVELRCDPISGHTALYWYRQSLGQGLEFLIYFQGNSAPDKSGLPSDRFSAERTGGSVSTLTIQRTQQEDSAVYLCASSLLDRGGNQPQHFGDGTRLSIL.

This clonotype has a single count. The rearrangement uses TRBV5-4 and TRBJ1-1; the D gene is possibly TRBD1 (6 bases). CDR3 length: 15 residues. In germline, CDR1 is SGHNT, CDR2 YYREEE (reference sequence). Trimming shortened V by 5 bases and J by 2 bases, and 16 bases separated the two germline ends. CDR3 DNA: TGTGCCAGCAGGGACTCACAGGGAAGAAACACTGAAGCTTTCTTT. Its protein product is CASRDSQGRNTEAFF. The full variable domain, its missing parts supplied by reference TRBV5-4 and TRBJ1-1, is ETGVTQSPTHLIKTRGQQVTLRCSSQSGHNTVSWYQQALGQGPQFIFQYYREEENGRGNFPPRFSGLQFPNYSSELNVNALELDDSALYLCASRDSQGRNTEAFFGQGTRLTVV.

The chain combines TRBV5-4 with TRBJ2-3; TRBD1 agrees at 10 bases. Trimming at V came to 4 bases and at J to 5 bases, leaving 4 bases not matched to a gene. The CDR3 has 14 residues. CDR1 and CDR2 from the germline V gene are SGHNT and YYREEE (reference sequence). Here the CDR3 reads CASSRDRGGDTQYF. For the CDR3, the DNA is TGTGCCAGCAGCCGGGACAGGGGTGGAGATACGCAGTATTTT.

In this sample, this clonotype turned up many times. The chain joins TRBV5-6 to TRBJ2-6; the match to TRBD1 covers 7 bases. V shed 6 bases, J shed 0 bases, and the junction held 12 bases outside the gene matches. Germline assignment: CDR1 SGHDT and CDR2 YYEEEE. The CDR3 is made up of 18 amino acids. This CDR3 is CASTFPGQHYSGANVLTF. In nucleotides, the CDR3 is TGTGCCAGCACCTTTCCGGGACAGCACTACTCTGGGGCCAACGTCCTGACTTTC.

This chain links TRBV6-2 or TRBV6-3 with TRBJ2-7; no clear D. V lost 2 bases and J 9 bases, leaving 14 bases between the germline ends. Germline V gene sequence: CDR1 MNHEY, CDR2 SVGEGT. The CDR3 has 13 residues. CDR3 coding DNA: TGTGCCAGCAGTTACCCGCTGATTTGTAGGCAGTACTTC. Protein: CASSYPLICRQYF.

A word on this clonotype: A read error may account for a junction end that differs from germline. The chain uses TRBV13 and TRBJ2-7; TRBD1 matches 8 bases. This CDR3 has 13 residues. Germline assignment: CDR1 PRHDT and CDR2 FYEKMQ (reference sequence). CDR3 bases: TGTGCCAGCAGCCCCGTTGCCGGGACAGGATGGGCCTTC. As protein: CASSPVAGTGWAF.

This chain links TRBV29-1 with TRBJ2-5; perhaps TRBD2 as D (8 bases). Germline CDR1 SQVTM, CDR2 ANQGSEA. The V and J ends lost 6 bases and 6 bases respectively, with 20 bases between them. The CDR3 contains 14 residues. The CDR3 sequence: CSVGDSGSSKTQYF. In nucleotides, the CDR3 is TGCAGCGTGGGGGACAGCGGGAGTTCGAAGACCCAGTACTTC.

This chain joins TRBV2 and TRBJ1-1; 9 bases align to TRBD1. Looked up from germline, CDR1 is SNHLY and CDR2 is FYNNEI. The J segment lost 5 bases and the V segment lost 6 bases, leaving 7 bases of the junction unmatched. The CDR3 covers 14 residues. CDR3 nucleotide sequence: TGTGCCAGCAGACCCACAGGGGGCTTTACTGAAGCTTTCTTT. Encoded protein: CASRPTGGFTEAFF.

The chain couples TRBV3-1 to TRBJ1-6, with 9 bases lining up with TRBD1. Per the germline V gene, CDR1 is LGHDT and CDR2 is YNNKEL (reference sequence). The CDR3 totals 17 residues. V lost 1 base to trimming and J lost 6 bases; unmatched junction nucleotides: 7. CDR3 region: CASSQGDRVTFNSPLHF. CDR3 sequence (DNA): TGTGCCAGCAGCCAAGGGGACAGGGTAACTTTTAATTCACCCCTCCACTTT.

The V and J genes are TRBV5-1 and TRBJ2-7; 9 nucleotides line up with TRBD1. V lost 3 bases and J lost 2; bases outside the gene matches: 6. Germline V gene lookup returns CDR1 SGHRS and CDR2 YFSETQ. There are 15 residues in the CDR3. CDR3 sequence: CASSSRTGATYEQYF. The CDR3 nucleotides read TGCGCCAGCAGCTCCCGGACAGGGGCCACCTACGAGCAGTACTTC. Variable domain in full (rest from reference TRBV5-1 and TRBJ2-7): KAGVTQTPRYLIKTRGQQVTLSCSPISGHRSVSWYQQTPGQGLQFLFEYFSETQRNKGNFPGRFSGRQFSNSRSEMNVSTLELGDSALYLCASSSRTGATYEQYFGPGTRLTVT.

The rearrangement joins TRBV29-1 to TRBJ1-1, with D perhaps matching TRBD1 (6 bases). The CDR3 consists of 12 residues. V was trimmed by 6 bases and J by 4 bases, leaving 12 bases between them. The germline CDR1 and CDR2 sequences are SQVTM and ANQGSEA. CDR3 residues: CSVVGGGTEAFF. As DNA, the CDR3 is TGCAGCGTCGTGGGAGGGGGCACTGAAGCTTTCTTT.

This clonotype came up a few times. V is TRBV6-1 and J is TRBJ2-5; perhaps TRBD1 as D (6 bases). The CDR3 sequence is 14 residues long. The V end lost 4 bases, the J end lost 1 base, and 10 bases lay between the germline ends. Germline CDR1 is MNHNS and CDR2 is SASEGT. CDR3 region: CASSVGHVQETQYF. The CDR3 DNA follows: TGTGCCAGCAGTGTGGGACACGTCCAAGAGACCCAGTACTTC.

This clonotype turned up a few times. The chain employs TRBV3-1 and TRBJ2-3, with TRBD2 matching 9 bases. Germline assignment: CDR1 LGHDT and CDR2 YNNKEL (reference sequence). The CDR3 runs 17 residues. The junction had 11 bases not matched to a gene; V was cut back by 0 bases and J by 7 bases. The CDR3 nucleotides read TGTGCCAGCAGCCAAGATCGTTTAGCGGGAGAACCTCATACGCAGTATTTT. It specifies CASSQDRLAGEPHTQYF.

This clonotype was counted only a few times. This chain joins TRBV6-6 and TRBJ1-1, with D possibly TRBD1 on 6 matching bases. CDR3 length: 15 residues. V gave up 4 bases and J gave up 3 bases, with 15 bases separating them. Germline loops: CDR1 MNHNY, CDR2 SVGAGI (reference sequence). The CDR3 DNA reads as TGTGCCAGCAGTTTTGGGAGACAGGCAGACACTGAAGCTTTCTTT. The encoded protein is CASSFGRQADTEAFF.

The J gene is TRBJ1-1, the V gene TRBV29-1, with 8 positions matching TRBD1. Germline loops: CDR1 SQVTM, CDR2 ANQGSEA. Trimming at V came to 3 bases and at J to 6 bases, leaving 6 bases not matched to a gene. There are 13 residues in the CDR3. The CDR3 DNA reads as TGCAGCGTTGACCAGGGGGCTATGGCTGAAGCTTTCTTT. It is translated as CSVDQGAMAEAFF.

In this sample, this clonotype turned up a few times. The chain joins TRBV5-1 to TRBJ2-1; unclear D gene. Trimming pared 6 bases from V and 7 bases from J, leaving 11 bases between. This CDR3 region has 12 residues. Germline V gene lookup returns CDR1 SGHRS and CDR2 YFSETQ. CDR3 residues: CASNGPVNEQFF. In DNA, the CDR3 is TGCGCCAGCAATGGACCCGTGAATGAGCAGTTCTTC.

The chain links TRBV11-3 to TRBJ2-2; D possibly corresponds to TRBD1 (5 bases). This CDR3 is 14 amino acids long. V lost 4 bases to trimming and J lost 7 bases, with 13 bases between them. The germline CDR1 and CDR2 sequences are SGHNT and YENEEA. The chain's CDR3 is CASSSSRGGGELFF. The CDR3 DNA sequence: TGTGCCAGCAGCTCGTCTAGGGGCGGCGGGGAGCTGTTTTTT. The full variable domain, its missing parts supplied by reference TRBV11-3 and TRBJ2-2, is EAGVVQSPRYKIIEKKQPVAFWCNPISGHNTLYWYLQNLGQGPELLIRYENEEAVDDSQLPKDRFSAERLKGVDSTLKIQPAELGDSAVYLCASSSSRGGGELFFGEGSRLTVL.

This sequence joins TRBV20-1 and TRBJ2-1, with 13 bases that match TRBD2. J was trimmed by 10 bases and V by 3 bases; bases with no gene match: 12. CDR3 length: 16 residues. Germline V CDR1 and CDR2: DFQATT, SNEGSKA (reference sequence). The CDR3 sequence is CSARTSGGPASSEQFF. CDR3 bases: TGCAGTGCTAGGACTAGCGGGGGGCCGGCCTCCAGCGAGCAGTTCTTC.

This clonotype appeared a few times. The chain carries TRBV12-3 or TRBV12-4 and TRBJ1-1; no clear D. The V gene lost 7 bases and the J gene lost 0 bases, with 12 bases spanning the gap. This CDR3 has 14 residues. CDR3 region: CASNPAGMNTEAFF. The CDR3 DNA follows: TGTGCCAGCAACCCGGCGGGGATGAACACTGAAGCTTTCTTT.

The chain joins TRBV7-9 to TRBJ2-7; D assignment may be TRBD1 or TRBD2 (5 bases each). Germline V gene data show CDR1 as SEHNR and CDR2 as FQNEAQ (reference sequence). The germline V and J ends were trimmed by 1 base and 5 bases, with 15 bases remaining between them. This CDR3 contains 15 residues. The CDR3 DNA reads as TGTGCCAGCAGCTTAGTCATCTGGGACCGGAACGAGCAGTACTTC. Its protein product is CASSLVIWDRNEQYF.

The chain couples TRBV20-1 to TRBJ2-7, with 7 bases fitting TRBD2. The CDR3 sequence is 13 residues long. Germline CDR1 and CDR2: DFQATT and SNEGSKA (reference sequence). J gave up 4 bases and V 1 base, and 4 bases lay outside the gene matches. The CDR3 DNA follows: TGCAGTGCTAGAGTAGCGGGCCAATACGAGCAGTACTTC. Protein sequence: CSARVAGQYEQYF.

In this sample, this clonotype turned up a few times. Written as DNA, the CDR3 is TGCGCCAGCAGCCAAGGGGACAGGGAGAACCCTGGGGCCAACGTCCTGACTTTC. It encodes CASSQGDRENPGANVLTF. The V gene is TRBV5-1, the J gene TRBJ2-6, with 9 bases fitting TRBD1. This CDR3 is built from 18 residues. Germline V gene sequence: CDR1 SGHRS, CDR2 YFSETQ. Losses at the gene ends were 4 bases for V and 2 bases for J; bases not matched to a gene: 10.

This clonotype was counted only a few times. The chain recombines TRBV27 with TRBJ1-2; D is perhaps TRBD1 (6 bases). There are 17 residues in the CDR3. The V end was cut by 4 bases, the J end by 0 bases, with 18 bases between. CDR1 and CDR2 (germline): MNHEY, SMNVEV (reference sequence). CDR3 sequence (DNA): TGTGCCAGCAGTTCTGTGAGACAGGTCTTAGCTAACTATGGCTACACCTTC. Its translation: CASSSVRQVLANYGYTF.